Sequencing of this T cell receptor beta chain was carried out in a study of fetal regulatory T cell absence and autoimmunity. Study-wide points: Some top pancreas TCR clones were over 85-fold enriched versus cord blood. TRB gene family usage was broadly similar in cord blood and pancreas.

The CDR3 covers 15 residues. CDR1 and CDR2 (germline): MGHRA, YSYEKL. V lost 1 base to trimming and J lost 9 bases, with 13 bases between them. For this clone: Its antigen remains unidentified.

The assay was run at survey level. Produced via immunoSEQ multiplex PCR; TCRdb's table is partial and in-frame only. The sample holds about 95,000 clones, 72% seen once. The V call is TRBV4-1, the J call TRBJ1-6; D unclear. The sequence came from a male donor with IPEX syndrome. Sequenced: pancreas tissue. In nucleotides, the CDR3 is TGCGCCAGCAGCCAAGCTAGGGCATCGGGTTCACCCCTCCACTTT. Translation gives CASSQARASGSPLHF.